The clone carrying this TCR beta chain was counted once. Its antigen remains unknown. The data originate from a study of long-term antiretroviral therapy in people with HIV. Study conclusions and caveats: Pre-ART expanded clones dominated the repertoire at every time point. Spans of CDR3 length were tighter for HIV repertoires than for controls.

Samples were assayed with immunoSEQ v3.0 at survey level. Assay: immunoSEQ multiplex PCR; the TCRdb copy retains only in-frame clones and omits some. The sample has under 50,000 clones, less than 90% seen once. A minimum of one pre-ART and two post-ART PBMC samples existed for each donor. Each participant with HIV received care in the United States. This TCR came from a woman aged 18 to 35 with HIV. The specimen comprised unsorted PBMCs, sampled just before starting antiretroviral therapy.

CDR3 protein: CASSLGSSGANVLTF. CDR3 sequence (DNA): TGTGCCAGCAGCTTGGGGAGCTCTGGGGCCAACGTCCTGACTTTC. The rearrangement joins TRBV5-5 to TRBJ2-6; D remains ambiguous. The germline gives CDR1 SGHKS, CDR2 YYEKEE (reference sequence). The CDR3 contains 15 residues. The V and J ends lost 0 bases and 0 bases respectively, with 4 bases between them.